This entry describes one T cell receptor beta chain. What antigen it recognizes has not been identified. Within one base of it there is no much larger clone, and no base qualities were kept. The germline V gene supplies CDR1 SGHRS and CDR2 YFSETQ. Trimming takes 1 base off V and 4 bases off J; junction bases not matched to a gene: 7. Taken from cysteine to phenylalanine, the CDR3 has 16 residues. The kept DNA is CDR3 alone, 48 bases in frame from the first base. This specimen belongs to a study of shared clonotypes between healthy human individuals (dated by TCRdb to the early 2020s). Describing the broader study: A couple of women and three men aged 18 to 49 years were included in the cohort. Each donor's leukapheresis produced roughly between about 0.85 and 10 billion PBMCs. To estimate repertoire size and how much clonotypes are shared between individuals, the study performed deep sequencing of blood TCR repertoires from a handful of healthy adults. Libraries were prepared and TCR repertoires were sequenced by different laboratories using diverse techniques, in order to increase sequencing depth and limit assay-specific biases. For each donor, CD4 naive and CD4 memory were each given three plates, CD8 naive was given two plates, and CD8 memory was given one plate.

On the study overall, not on this receptor specifically: Incomplete sequencing was indicated by rarefaction of sorted-subset datasets, despite the large sequencing depth. Pairwise subsampling indicated that sequencing depth was expected to affect the degree of clonotype sharing among donors. Sampling was restricted to blood, and TCR repertoires in tissue are likely to differ from TCR repertoires in blood. About 5% of naive CD4, around 3.6% of naive CD8, roughly 2.4% of memory CD4, and 0.4% of memory CD8 clonotypes were shared across a few donors. Compared with non-shared clonotypes, clonotypes shared by all four sorted-subset donors had higher generation probabilities. Larger estimated clonotype richness was generally found for naive subsets than for memory subsets. Because the study included only a small number of donors, the genetic and exposure-history diversity represented was limited.

Using the deep immunoSEQ assay, multiplex PCR amplified TCR CDR3 regions from genomic DNA. Extracted genomic DNA from each cell subset was spread evenly across all wells of several immunoSEQ 96-well plates, with each plate serving as a replicate. For sorted subsets, around 0.2 ug of genomic DNA, equivalent to tens of thousands of T cell genomes, went into each replicate PCR. Purified libraries were quantified with a Qubit 3.0 fluorometer, sized on a Bioanalyzer 2100, and re-quantified with the KAPA Library Quantification kit. Every immunoSEQ 96-well plate was sequenced on a separate single-read 150-cycle Illumina NextSeq 550 flow cell. As for the original processing: Because the immunoSEQ output held only junctional sequences and lacked quality scores, the filtering could not match the filtering applied to full-length reads. To assign V/J genes and CDR3, sequences were annotated using PyIR, a Python wrapper for IgBLAST v1.9, with IMGT germline references. Reads were filtered out if the reads had weak V/J assignments (E-value above 1e-6), no CDR3, stop codons, out-of-frame junctions, or ambiguous translated residues. A V3J clonotype was defined by an identical inferred V gene, J gene, and CDR3 amino acid sequence. Percentage overlap between repertoires was calculated by dividing the number of shared unique clonotypes by the size of the smaller repertoire. RTK rarefaction, the Chao1 estimator, and Recon v2.1 estimates of unobserved clonotypes were used to assess repertoire richness. Generation probabilities for all TCRbeta clonotypes obtained by the gDNA method from a handful of donors were computed using OLGA. TCRdb retrieved this table from immuneACCESS and kept in-frame rearrangements only. Not all clones are present; in checked studies, unresolved V genes account for under half, and no reason is known for the remainder. That table is the source of V, J and clone size, and D and trimming were worked out from the DNA. Across this sample there are roughly 330,000 clones, with around 67% seen only once. Over 9% of the sample is held by the ten biggest clonotypes.

The donors were healthy, HIV-negative adults with no recently reported acute infections or vaccinations. Every donor was a Caucasian adult residing in Nashville, Tennessee, USA. CD4+ T cells were enriched through magnetic negative selection, after which naive cells were positively selected on CD45RA and the remaining negative fraction served as the memory subset. Blood was obtained by leukapheresis, after which PBMCs were separated by Ficoll-Histopaque density gradient centrifugation and cryopreserved in liquid nitrogen vapor phase. Purity and quantity of every magnetically sorted T cell population were checked by analytical flow cytometry. From each sorted fraction, genomic DNA was isolated and quantified by UV absorbance on a Nanodrop 2000c.

Sequences were obtained from memory CD4+ T cells sorted from blood. The sample's cell subset or site label, in plain terms: CD45RA-negative fraction. This receptor was identified in a man younger than 40 in good health. The rearranged chain carries TRBV5-1 and TRBJ2-1; 8 of the junction bases match TRBD2. In nucleotides, the sequence is TGCGCCAGCAGCTTGATGGTTAGCGGGACTTACAATGAGCAGTTCTTC. This encodes CASSLMVSGTYNEQFF.